Included here is one TCR beta chain sequence, with context. Its antigen is unknown. With the read ending 3 residues before the CDR3 end, the germline J gene is used to fill in that end. Every participant had a single incident cervical HPV16 infection, and women with prevalent HPV16 infections were excluded. Cervical HPV DNA was detected by MY09/MY11 PCR, and genotyping was performed by dot-blot hybridization. Under 17 mL of heparinized blood was centrifuged, after which the buffy coat was aliquoted, frozen at -30 degrees C, and then stored at -80 degrees C. QIAGEN kits were used to extract genomic DNA from the buffy coat specimens. Using the immunoSEQ assay, multiplex PCR amplified TCR beta CDR3 regions from an average of about 1.1 ug of genomic DNA per sample. Primer bias was corrected in the assay by using a complete synthetic TCR repertoire to establish an amplification baseline. The amplicons were sequenced using the Illumina platform. The authors processed their data as follows. Sequence errors were corrected by clustering with frequency ratios and a modified nearest-neighbor algorithm, and the sequences were then analyzed in the immunoSEQ Analyzer using IMGT gene definitions. At each rarefaction depth, TCR richness and evenness were averaged across 20 rarefaction repeats, and any sample with fewer sequences than the depth was left out. Relative abundances of V, D and J genes were compared between groups using Wilcoxon rank sum tests, with FDR correction applied. An intraclass correlation of 90% to 97% for TCR richness and an average of 76.4% across about 66 gene segments were obtained from the blinded duplicates. TCRdb holds this immuneACCESS table with in-frame rearrangements only. Some clones are missing; in checked studies, unresolved V genes explain under half, and the rest has no known cause. V, J and clone size derive from that table, while D and trimming were established from the DNA sequence. The sample table on file contains tens of thousands of clones. The ten largest clonotypes hold approximately 1.2% of the sample.

This sample is drawn from a study of T cells in women clearing cervical HPV infection (dated by TCRdb to 2017 to 2018). Regarding the study in general: The cases were 25 to 30 women with histologically confirmed HPV16-related CIN3 or worse, and 2 of these cases were invasive cancers. A median age of approximately 32 years was observed in cases versus under 40 in controls, and no significant differences in baseline characteristics were found. The controls were some 23 women whose single incident HPV16 infection cleared within 12 months with no development of precancer or cancer. The parent cohort enrolled roughly 9,600 women aged 18 or older in Guanacaste, Costa Rica, during about 1992 to 1994 and followed them for 7 to 8 years. An exploratory proof-of-principle case-control study, nested within the Guanacaste HPV Natural History Study in Costa Rica, was conducted to compare TCR repertoires across cervical HPV16 outcomes. Since HLA typing was available for only a few women, HLA type could not be ruled out as a confounder. Among cases, blood sampling came a median of nearly 150 days after lesion detection, with an interquartile range of about 85 to 200 days. Cases were matched to controls by age within five years and by the year the sample was collected. Blood from cases was drawn at the visit where the lesion was first identified, while blood from controls was drawn once the infection was no longer detected. Quality controls consisted of five blinded duplicates per group, for a total of some 60 samples made up of roughly 50 participants and around 10 replicates.

There are 14 amino acids in the CDR3, from cysteine to phenylalanine inclusive. The CDR3 was read in part: 33 bases, with the frame set at base 1. CDR1 and CDR2 were assigned from the germline V gene (reference sequence) as GTSNPN and SVGIG. Paper-wide results and their limitations: TRBV6-7 relative abundance was lower in cases than in controls (roughly 0.11% versus 0.16%; Bonferroni P = 0.0008). By combining richness with V gene abundances, random forest classifiers separated cases from controls with an estimated AUC of around 0.85. Whether associations preceded infection or resulted from infection could not be shown with the cross-sectional design, and effector/memory subsets and HPV-specific T cells were not isolated. CIN3+ cases had significantly higher TCR repertoire richness than controls across sequencing depths, but evenness did not differ between the groups. Because the number of T cells in each sample was unknown, differences in richness could reflect differing T-cell content rather than repertoire biology.

The V and J genes are TRBV30 and TRBJ2-2, with 7 bases aligning to TRBD1. The receptor was derived from a woman aged 18 to 75 with a cervical HPV16 infection that either progressed to CIN3+ or cleared (not recorded which). Source material: blood buffy coat. Partial CDR3 DNA: TGTGCCTGGAGTTCCGGGACAGTTCATGAAAAG. The translation is CAWSSGTVHEK. The whole CDR3 sequence reads CAWSSGTVHEKLFF.